These T cell receptor beta chains were read from a single sample in a study of blood T cells in healthy people across ages. TCRdb recomputed calls from the 5' RACE reads with MiXCR, one row per CDR3 protein. The sample yields some 710,000 distinct CDR3 sequences, about 45% seen once. The material sequenced was blood. These receptors were obtained from an elderly man in good health. Both conserved end residues are part of each CDR3. The D gene is left open where the match is weak. Where a row states a size, it is once, few, many or the class of an expanded clone; other rows omit it.

TRBV10-3	.	TRBJ2-3	.	CAISGAARGSGDTQYF	TGTGCCATCAGTGGCGCGGCCCGGGGATCCGGGGATACGCAGTATTTT
TRBV7-3	.	TRBJ2-7	.	CASSLSSYGDPEQYF	TGTGCCAGCAGCTTATCGAGCTATGGTGATCCCGAGCAGTACTTC
TRBV11-1	few	TRBJ2-6	.	CASSSSEGVGATLSGANVLTF	TGTGCCAGCAGCTCCTCCGAGGGGGTCGGGGCCACTCTATCTGGGGCCAACGTCCTGACTTTC
TRBV29-1	.	TRBJ2-3	.	CSVVFQGIGDTQYF	TGCAGCGTTGTATTTCAGGGGATTGGAGATACGCAGTATTTT
TRBV20-1	few	TRBJ2-7	TRBD2	CSANRDYGYNEQYF	TGCAGTGCCAACCGGGACTACGGCTACAATGAGCAGTACTTC
TRBV5-1	.	TRBJ1-2	TRBD1	CASSLTGGDGVYGYTF	TGCGCCAGCAGCTTAACAGGGGGGGACGGAGTGTATGGCTACACCTTC
TRBV25-1	few	TRBJ1-2	TRBD1	CASSDRSGGIYGYTF	TGTGCCAGCAGTGATCGGTCAGGGGGCATCTATGGCTACACCTTC
TRBV12-3/TRBV12-4	few	TRBJ1-1	.	CASTDGNTEAFF	TGTGCCAGCACCGACGGGAACACTGAAGCTTTCTTT
TRBV18	.	TRBJ2-7	.	CASSPGTENGEQYF	TGTGCCAGCTCACCAGGGACGGAAAATGGTGAGCAGTACTTC
TRBV12-3/TRBV12-4	.	TRBJ1-1	.	CASSPDHATEAFF	TGTGCCAGCAGTCCGGACCATGCCACTGAAGCTTTCTTT
TRBV7-3	.	TRBJ2-7	.	CASSLEGFGEQYF	TGTGCCAGCAGCTTAGAGGGTTTTGGTGAGCAGTACTTC
TRBV24-1	.	TRBJ2-2	.	CATSDSAATNTGELFF	TGTGCCACCAGTGATTCTGCGGCAACGAACACCGGGGAGCTGTTTTTT
TRBV12-3/TRBV12-4	few	TRBJ2-7	.	CASSLDGKGYEQYF	TGTGCCAGCAGCCTGGACGGGAAGGGGTACGAGCAGTACTTC
TRBV20-1	once	TRBJ2-3	.	CSATKGEAQRGDTQYF	TGCAGTGCTACAAAGGGGGAGGCCCAAAGGGGAGATACGCAGTATTTT
TRBV28	.	TRBJ1-2	.	CASSLLIGEIGSGGYTF	TGTGCCAGCAGTTTATTGATCGGGGAAATCGGGTCGGGTGGCTACACCTTC
TRBV27	.	TRBJ2-4	TRBD2	CASCKLLAGVREQYF	TGTGCCAGCTGCAAGTTACTAGCGGGAGTCCGGGAGCAGTACTTC
TRBV18	.	TRBJ1-4	TRBD1	CASSPTGGATLEKLFF	TGTGCCAGCTCCCCTACAGGGGGAGCGACCCTGGAAAAACTGTTTTTT
TRBV10-3	.	TRBJ2-6	.	CAISESKVGRAAGANVLTF	TGTGCCATCAGTGAGTCGAAGGTCGGGAGAGCGGCTGGGGCCAACGTCCTGACTTTC
TRBV12-3/TRBV12-4	.	TRBJ2-3	.	CASSPLGRTQYF	TGTGCCAGCAGTCCCCTAGGCAGGACGCAGTATTTT
TRBV7-2	.	TRBJ2-7	TRBD2	CASSIGQGPRLAGVVPYEQYF	TGTGCCAGCAGCATCGGACAGGGGCCGAGACTAGCGGGAGTGGTCCCCTACGAGCAGTACTTC
TRBV27	.	TRBJ2-7	TRBD1	CASRADRVLEGSYEQYF	TGTGCCAGCAGGGCGGACAGGGTACTAGAAGGGTCCTACGAGCAGTACTTC
TRBV25-1	few	TRBJ2-5	.	CASSESGGGQETQYF	TGTGCCAGCAGTGAATCTGGGGGCGGACAAGAGACCCAGTACTTC
TRBV7-6	.	TRBJ2-5	.	CASSLGLMPETQYF	TGTGCCAGCAGCTTAGGACTAATGCCGGAGACCCAGTACTTC
TRBV12-3/TRBV12-4	.	TRBJ2-3	.	CASSLRTADTQYF	TGTGCCAGCAGTTTGCGGACAGCAGATACGCAGTATTTT
TRBV6-6	few	TRBJ2-3	.	CASSLEWADTQYF	TGTGCCAGCAGCCTCGAGTGGGCAGATACGCAGTATTTT
TRBV10-3	.	TRBJ2-7	.	CAISEVAGVFDEQYF	TGTGCCATCAGTGAGGTTGCAGGGGTATTTGACGAGCAGTACTTC
TRBV12-3/TRBV12-4	few	TRBJ1-5	.	CASSKEGSNQPQHF	TGTGCCAGCAGCAAGGAGGGGAGCAATCAGCCCCAGCATTTT
TRBV4-1	.	TRBJ1-4	.	CASSQDGGSTNEKLFF	TGCGCCAGCAGCCAAGATGGGGGCTCAACTAATGAAAAACTGTTTTTT
TRBV20-1	.	TRBJ1-1	TRBD1	CSARQGQGSLNTEAFF	TGCAGTGCTAGGCAGGGACAGGGGTCGCTGAACACTGAAGCTTTCTTT
TRBV28	.	TRBJ2-2	.	CASSPPRGGTGELFF	TGTGCCAGCAGTCCACCGAGGGGAGGCACCGGGGAGCTGTTTTTT
TRBV5-1	.	TRBJ2-1	.	CASSWTEISYNEQFF	TGCGCCAGCAGCTGGACAGAGATCTCCTACAATGAGCAGTTCTTC
TRBV10-3	few	TRBJ2-3	TRBD2	CAIARSSGSSDTQYF	TGTGCCATCGCGCGCTCTAGCGGGAGCTCAGATACGCAGTATTTT
TRBV14	few	TRBJ1-2	.	CASSQVSDGYTF	TGTGCCAGCAGCCAAGTGAGCGATGGCTACACCTTC